The 32 T cell receptor beta chains given below trace back to one sample, sequenced in a study of blood T cells in healthy people across ages (dated by TCRdb to about 2015). Library generation was performed with 5' RACE. The reads were generated on an Illumina HiSeq 2500. A second PCR of about 6 to 11 cycles was run with a J-beta primer mix and a sample-barcoded 5' primer. TCRdb took the public reads, trimmed them with fastp at Q25, ran MiXCR for clone calling and kept in-frame beta chains. Under each unique CDR3 protein, matching rows form one entry showing the most common genes and DNA. Across this sample there are approximately 940,000 distinct CDR3 sequences, with about 44% seen only once. The top ten hold around 15% of the sample. Sequenced: blood. The receptors here all came from a man aged 30 to 45 in good health.

The CDR3 bases are TGTGCCAGCAGTTTAAGCATCTCCGGCAATCAGCCCCAGCATTTT. Its protein product is CASSLSISGNQPQHF. The chain employs TRBV12-3 or TRBV12-4 and TRBJ1-5; no definite D call. Trimming cost V 2 bases and J 2 bases, with 10 bases left between them. The length of the CDR3 is 15 residues.

This clonotype was picked up a small number of times. The chain uses TRBV6-1 and TRBJ2-5; 9 positions agree with TRBD1. The DNA end favors TRBJ2-7, so the J call may be wrong. The CDR3 contains 15 residues. The germline gives CDR1 MNHNS, CDR2 SASEGT. DNA for the CDR3: TGTGCCAGCAGTGAAGCTGGGACAGGGACCTACGAGCAGTACTTC. This gives the protein CASSEAGTGTYEQYF.

V usage is TRBV9 and J usage is TRBJ2-5; no definite D call. The end of the DNA fits TRBJ2-7 better, so the J call may be wrong. The CDR3 runs to 13 residues. Germline assignment: CDR1 SGDLS and CDR2 YYNGEE. As DNA, the CDR3 is TGTGCCAGCAGCGTAGATTTGTCTCGCGAGCAGTACTTC. Residues: CASSVDLSREQYF.

This clonotype was observed a few times. J is TRBJ1-2 and V is TRBV4-1; a weak D match, TRBD1 (5 bases). The V and J ends lost 0 bases and 4 bases respectively, with 15 bases between them. The CDR3 sequence is 16 residues long. Germline CDR1 MGHRA, CDR2 YSYEKL. The CDR3 region is CASSQDLAREVYGYTF. The CDR3 DNA reads TGCGCCAGCAGCCAAGATCTCGCCAGGGAAGTCTATGGCTACACCTTC.

This clonotype was found a few times. The chain couples TRBV7-2 to TRBJ2-3, with D perhaps TRBD1 (7 bases). The germline V and J ends were trimmed by 5 bases and 4 bases, with 16 bases remaining between them. Germline CDR1 reads SGHTA; CDR2 reads FQGNSA. The CDR3 runs 15 residues. CDR3 loop: CASSPQGTEADTQYF. The CDR3 coding sequence is TGTGCCAGCAGCCCACAGGGGACTGAAGCAGATACGCAGTATTTT.

The chain carries TRBV4-2 and TRBJ2-6, with D tentatively TRBD2 (5 bases). Trimming removed 2 bases at V and 0 bases at J, with 14 bases between. Germline CDR1 LGHNA, CDR2 YNFKEQ. The CDR3 runs 18 residues. CDR3 bases: TGTGCCAGCAGCCAACTTAGCGCGTCCCTCTCTGGGGCCAACGTCCTGACTTTC. Amino acids: CASSQLSASLSGANVLTF.

The chain has TRBV27 and TRBJ1-1; D unclear. Germline values: CDR1 MNHEY, CDR2 SMNVEV (reference sequence). With 6 bases removed from V and 9 bases from J, the gap between germline ends came to 14 bases. This CDR3 has 12 amino acids. The CDR3 DNA sequence: TGTGCCAGCAGACACCCTGGAGAAAAAGCTTTCTTT. It translates to CASRHPGEKAFF.

The chain has TRBV28 and TRBJ2-6; 10 bases map to TRBD2. In germline, CDR1 is MDHEN, CDR2 SYDVKM. This CDR3 has 17 residues. Germline trimming cut 6 bases from V and 0 bases from J; bases unmatched to any gene: 5. DNA for the CDR3: TGTGCCAGCAGCGCTCTAGCGGGGGTCTCTGGGGCCAACGTCCTGACTTTC. Translated: CASSALAGVSGANVLTF.

The chain is built from TRBV20-1 and TRBJ2-7; the D gene is possibly TRBD2 (6 bases). V was trimmed by 3 bases and J by 3 bases, leaving 12 bases between them. Germline CDR1 and CDR2: DFQATT and SNEGSKA (reference sequence). The CDR3 has 13 residues. The CDR3 DNA is TGCAGTGCTAGTCCGGGGGACTTCTACGAGCAGTACTTC. It translates to CSASPGDFYEQYF.

The table lists this clonotype with a count of one. The V and J genes are TRBV11-2 and TRBJ1-4; perhaps TRBD1 as D (6 bases). V was shortened by 6 bases and J by 8 bases, with 16 bases between the two germline ends. Germline CDR1 is SGHAT and CDR2 is FQNNGV. The CDR3 has 14 residues. CDR3 DNA: TGTGCCAGCAGGGGAACAGGGTTCGGGGAAAAACTGTTTTTT. This sequence encodes CASRGTGFGEKLFF.

Here the CDR3 reads CASSSPGLVSYEQYF. In nucleotides, the CDR3 is TGTGCCAGCAGCTCCCCGGGACTGGTGTCCTACGAGCAGTACTTC. The chain carries TRBV7-9 and TRBJ2-7, with D possibly matching TRBD2 (6 bases). V lost 4 bases, J lost 1 base, and 14 bases lay in between. Germline V CDR1 and CDR2: SEHNR, FQNEAQ (reference sequence). The CDR3 runs 15 residues.

Many counts were recorded for this clonotype. The chain uses TRBV12-3 or TRBV12-4 and TRBJ2-1; TRBD2 agrees at 12 bases. The CDR3 totals 15 residues. V lost 6 bases to trimming and J lost 4 bases; unmatched junction nucleotides: 4. The CDR3 loop is CASRPTSGGYNEQFF. CDR3 bases: TGTGCCAGCAGACCGACTAGCGGGGGTTACAATGAGCAGTTCTTC.

The CDR3 region is CSAPGGGAGELFF. DNA for the CDR3: TGCAGTGCCCCTGGGGGGGGCGCCGGGGAGCTGTTTTTT. V usage is TRBV20-1 and J usage is TRBJ2-2; TRBD2 might be the D (7 bases). CDR1 is DFQATT and CDR2 is SNEGSKA in the germline V gene (reference sequence). V lost 6 bases to trimming and J lost 6 bases, with 14 bases between them. The CDR3 length is 13 residues.

V and J are TRBV18 and TRBJ2-1; unclear D gene. The V end lost 3 bases, the J end lost 0 bases, and 18 bases lay between the germline ends. The CDR3 consists of 18 residues. Germline CDR1 KGHSH, CDR2 LQKENI. Here the CDR3 reads CASSPIYPALGSYNEQFF. As DNA, the CDR3 is TGTGCCAGCTCACCCATTTATCCAGCCTTGGGCTCCTACAATGAGCAGTTCTTC.

V and J are TRBV4-2 and TRBJ2-1, with TRBD1 matching over 9 bases. V lost 2 bases, J lost 4 bases, and 6 bases stayed unmatched. CDR3 length: 16 amino acids. Germline V CDR1 and CDR2: LGHNA, YNFKEQ. This CDR3 is CASSQTQGASYNEQFF. CDR3 DNA: TGTGCCAGCAGCCAAACACAGGGGGCGAGTTACAATGAGCAGTTCTTC.

The sample holds a few counts of this clonotype. The rearrangement links TRBV5-1 to TRBJ2-7; TRBD1 agrees at 9 bases. Germline CDR1 is SGHRS and CDR2 is YFSETQ. V shed 3 bases and J 4 bases; nucleotides not matched to a gene: 5. The CDR3 runs to 14 residues. The CDR3 region has the DNA TGCGCCAGCAGCTCGGGACAGGGTAATTACGAGCAGTACTTC. Amino acid sequence: CASSSGQGNYEQYF.

The J gene is TRBJ2-3, the V gene TRBV5-1; 8 bases fit TRBD2. This CDR3 has 16 amino acids. Germline-derived CDR1 and CDR2 are SGHRS and YFSETQ. V shed 4 bases and J 4 bases; nucleotides not matched to a gene: 11. The CDR3: CASSPRLSGSSDTQYF. Written as DNA, the CDR3 is TGCGCCAGCAGCCCCCGACTGAGCGGGAGCTCAGATACGCAGTATTTT. Looking up the rest from reference TRBV5-1 and TRBJ2-3 gives the full variable domain: KAGVTQTPRYLIKTRGQQVTLSCSPISGHRSVSWYQQTPGQGLQFLFEYFSETQRNKGNFPGRFSGRQFSNSRSEMNVSTLELGDSALYLCASSPRLSGSSDTQYFGPGTRLTVL.

The J gene is TRBJ2-7, the V gene TRBV30; D perhaps matches TRBD1 (5 bases). Trimming removed 5 bases from V and 0 bases from J, with 17 bases in between. This CDR3 is built from 15 residues. From germline, CDR1 is GTSNPN and CDR2 SVGIG (reference sequence). The CDR3 protein is CAWEMKTASSYEQYF. For the CDR3, the DNA is TGTGCCTGGGAGATGAAGACAGCTTCCTCCTACGAGCAGTACTTC.

V and J are TRBV6-1 and TRBJ1-1, with D perhaps TRBD1 (5 bases). The germline V gene encodes CDR1 MNHNS and CDR2 SASEGT. V was clipped by 8 bases and J by 5 bases, with 6 bases between them. This CDR3 spans 10 amino acids. The DNA for the CDR3 is TGTGCCAGCGGGGCTACTGAAGCTTTCTTT. Its protein product is CASGATEAFF.

J is TRBJ2-1 and V is TRBV6-5, with TRBD2 matching 7 bases. J gave up 2 bases and V 5 bases, and 6 bases lay outside the gene matches. CDR1 and CDR2 from the germline V gene are MNHEY and SVGAGI. The CDR3 has 15 amino acids. The CDR3 protein is CASSTAGTTYNEQFF. Here the CDR3 DNA reads TGTGCCAGCAGTACCGCCGGGACTACCTACAATGAGCAGTTCTTC.

This clonotype was counted at least ten times. The chain uses TRBV3-1 and TRBJ2-1; D might be TRBD2 (6 bases). This CDR3 contains 13 residues. CDR1 and CDR2 from the germline V gene are LGHDT and YNNKEL (reference sequence). Trimming left V 1 base short and J 11 bases short, with 12 bases between. The CDR3 reads CASSQVPGGKQFF. The DNA for the CDR3 is TGTGCCAGCAGCCAAGTCCCCGGGGGTAAGCAGTTCTTC.

For the CDR3, the DNA is TGTGCCTGGACGGGAAGCTCCTACGAGCAGTACTTC. Encoded protein: CAWTGSSYEQYF. The chain uses TRBV30 and TRBJ2-7; D is perhaps TRBD2 (5 bases). The germline gives CDR1 GTSNPN, CDR2 SVGIG (reference sequence). The CDR3 contains 12 residues. V was trimmed by 4 bases and J by 0 bases, leaving 7 bases between them.

This clonotype was detected a few times. The V call is TRBV20-1, the J call TRBJ2-1; 8 bases map to TRBD1. Unmatched junction bases numbered 10, after V lost 3 bases and J lost 9 bases. This CDR3 is 14 amino acids long. The germline V gene encodes CDR1 DFQATT and CDR2 SNEGSKA (reference sequence). In nucleotides, the CDR3 is TGCAGTGCTAGCCGCGGACAGGGCACGAGTGAGCAGTTCTTC. Protein: CSASRGQGTSEQFF.

This clonotype turned up a few times. V is TRBV28 and J is TRBJ1-6; no firm D call. The germline gives CDR1 MDHEN, CDR2 SYDVKM. V lost 2 bases and J lost 9, with 14 bases in between. The CDR3 has 15 amino acids. In DNA, the CDR3 is TGTGCCAGCAGTTTAACGCAGCCCAGCACTTCACCCCTCCACTTT. Residues: CASSLTQPSTSPLHF.

The V and J genes are TRBV7-8 and TRBJ2-1, with 8 bases aligning to TRBD1. This CDR3 comprises 15 residues. The V segment lost 6 bases and the J segment 9 bases; nucleotides outside the gene matches: 13. Germline CDR1 and CDR2: SGHVS and FQNEAQ. This CDR3 is CASRRTGLDVGEQFF. CDR3 DNA: TGTGCCAGCAGGCGGACAGGGTTGGATGTCGGTGAGCAGTTCTTC.

This chain joins TRBV4-1 and TRBJ2-7; 10 bases map to TRBD2. This CDR3 spans 14 amino acids. The J segment lost 7 bases and the V segment lost 1 base, leaving 4 bases of the junction unmatched. CDR1 is MGHRA and CDR2 is YSYEKL in the germline V gene. CDR3 DNA sequence: TGCGCCAGCAGCCAAGCCGGACTAGCGGAAGAGCAGTACTTC. As protein: CASSQAGLAEEQYF.

This clonotype has only a few counts. The rearrangement links TRBV30 to TRBJ2-1, with TRBD2 matching over 9 bases. The CDR3 has 12 residues. The trim removed 4 bases at V and 7 bases at J, leaving 2 bases unmatched. The germline gives CDR1 GTSNPN, CDR2 SVGIG (reference sequence). The CDR3 nucleotides are TGTGCCTGGATTAGCGGGGGAAATGAGCAGTTCTTC. It translates to CAWISGGNEQFF.

This clonotype was observed many times. The chain recombines TRBV9 with TRBJ2-7; a possible D gene is TRBD1 (7 bases). The ends were cut back, 4 bases at V and 6 bases at J, with 20 bases in the middle. This CDR3 spans 15 amino acids. From germline, CDR1 is SGDLS and CDR2 YYNGEE. The CDR3 here is CASSPGGTSNLEQYF. The CDR3 DNA reads TGTGCCAGCAGCCCAGGGGGGACCTCTAATCTCGAGCAGTACTTC.

In its sample, this clonotype was seen a few times. J is TRBJ2-1 and V is TRBV7-9; 12 bases fit TRBD2. Germline V lookup: CDR1 SEHNR, CDR2 FQNEAQ (reference sequence). This CDR3 is 20 amino acids long. With V trimmed by 4 bases and J by 0 bases, 13 bases remained unmatched. The CDR3: CASSSLRLAGDPSSYNEQFF. In DNA, the CDR3 is TGTGCCAGCAGCTCACTCCGACTAGCGGGGGATCCGAGCTCCTACAATGAGCAGTTCTTC.

The chain joins TRBV27 to TRBJ2-7, with D maybe TRBD1 (6 bases). The DNA matches TRBJ2-4 better at its end, which makes the J call doubtful. Germline V gene sequence: CDR1 MNHEY, CDR2 SMNVEV (reference sequence). CDR3 length equals 15 residues. DNA for the CDR3: TGTGCCAGCAGTTTATCGCCGACAGGAGCAAACATTCAGTACTTC. This encodes CASSLSPTGANIQYF.

The rearrangement links TRBV6-5 to TRBJ2-4; D not resolved. The J call is doubtful: the DNA matches TRBJ2-5 better. Germline V gene data show CDR1 as MNHEY and CDR2 as SVGAGI. The CDR3 is 15 amino acids. The CDR3 DNA sequence: TGTGCCAGCAGTTATCGGCCACCCAGACAAGAGACCCAGTACTTC. Translated: CASSYRPPRQETQYF.

The V and J genes are TRBV10-3 and TRBJ2-1; possibly TRBD1 or TRBD2 for D (6 bases each). The germline V and J ends were trimmed by 3 bases and 7 bases, with 16 bases remaining between them. Germline V lookup: CDR1 ENHRY, CDR2 SYGVKD. The CDR3 contains 15 residues. This CDR3 reads CAISDRGGLWNEQFF. The CDR3 DNA reads as TGTGCCATCAGTGATCGAGGGGGGCTGTGGAATGAGCAGTTCTTC.